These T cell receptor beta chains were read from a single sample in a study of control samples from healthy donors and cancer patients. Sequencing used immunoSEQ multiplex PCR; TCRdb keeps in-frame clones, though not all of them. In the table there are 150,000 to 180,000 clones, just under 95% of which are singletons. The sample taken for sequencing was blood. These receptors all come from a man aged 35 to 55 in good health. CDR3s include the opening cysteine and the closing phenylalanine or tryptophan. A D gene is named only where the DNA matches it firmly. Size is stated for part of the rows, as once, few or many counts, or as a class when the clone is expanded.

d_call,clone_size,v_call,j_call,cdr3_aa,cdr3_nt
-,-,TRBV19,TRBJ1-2,CASSNLGPYGYTF,TGTGCCAGTAGTAACCTGGGGCCTTATGGCTACACCTTC
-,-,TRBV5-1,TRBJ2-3,CASSLALDGPSTDTQYF,TGCGCCAGCAGCTTGGCCCTGGACGGTCCTAGCACAGATACGCAGTATTTT
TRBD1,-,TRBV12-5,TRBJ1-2,CASVKDRANYGYTF,TGTGCTAGTGTTAAGGACAGGGCTAACTATGGCTACACCTTC
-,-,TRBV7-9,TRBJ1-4,CASSLAAESNEKLFF,TGTGCCAGCAGCTTAGCGGCAGAGTCTAATGAAAAACTGTTTTTT
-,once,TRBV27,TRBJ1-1,CASSLSPIQGTAFF,TGTGCCAGCAGTTTATCGCCCATCCAAGGGACAGCTTTCTTT
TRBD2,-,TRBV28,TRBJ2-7,CASTRGGTPPYEQYF,TGTGCCAGCACCCGGGGGGGGACACCACCCTACGAGCAGTACTTC
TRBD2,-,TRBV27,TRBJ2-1,CASSTGTSREQFF,TGTGCCAGCAGCACCGGGACTAGCCGGGAGCAGTTCTTC
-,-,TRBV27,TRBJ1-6,CASSLGGGSPLHF,TGTGCCAGCAGTTTGGGGGGGGGATCACCCCTCCACTTT
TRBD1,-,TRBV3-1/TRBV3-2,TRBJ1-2,CASSQDRGVYGYTF,TGTGCCAGCAGCCAGGACAGGGGGGTCTATGGCTACACCTTC
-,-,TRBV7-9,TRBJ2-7,CASSLAGAQSYEQYF,TGTGCCAGCAGCTTAGCGGGGGCCCAATCCTACGAGCAGTACTTC
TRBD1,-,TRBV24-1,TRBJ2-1,CATGGTGRRNEQFF,TGTGCCACCGGTGGGACAGGACGGCGCAATGAGCAGTTCTTC
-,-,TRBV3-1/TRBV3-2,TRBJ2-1,CASSLERGGRNNEQFF,TGTGCCAGCAGCCTAGAGAGGGGCGGGCGTAACAATGAGCAGTTCTTC
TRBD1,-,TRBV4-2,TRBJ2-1,CASSQESQGTYNEQFF,TGTGCCAGCAGCCAAGAATCACAGGGGACGTACAATGAGCAGTTCTTC
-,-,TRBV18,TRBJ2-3,CASSPPPEDTPSTDTQYF,TGTGCCAGCTCACCACCACCAGAGGACACTCCTAGCACAGATACGCAGTATTTT
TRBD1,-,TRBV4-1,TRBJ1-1,CASSLQGDKNTEAFF,TGCGCCAGCAGCCTCCAGGGGGACAAGAACACTGAAGCTTTCTTT
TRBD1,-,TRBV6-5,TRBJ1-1,CASSSTGGAWITEAFF,TGTGCCAGCAGTTCCACAGGGGGCGCTTGGATCACTGAAGCTTTCTTT
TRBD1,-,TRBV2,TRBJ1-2,CASTGTGENYGYTF,TGTGCCAGCACCGGGACAGGGGAGAACTATGGCTACACCTTC